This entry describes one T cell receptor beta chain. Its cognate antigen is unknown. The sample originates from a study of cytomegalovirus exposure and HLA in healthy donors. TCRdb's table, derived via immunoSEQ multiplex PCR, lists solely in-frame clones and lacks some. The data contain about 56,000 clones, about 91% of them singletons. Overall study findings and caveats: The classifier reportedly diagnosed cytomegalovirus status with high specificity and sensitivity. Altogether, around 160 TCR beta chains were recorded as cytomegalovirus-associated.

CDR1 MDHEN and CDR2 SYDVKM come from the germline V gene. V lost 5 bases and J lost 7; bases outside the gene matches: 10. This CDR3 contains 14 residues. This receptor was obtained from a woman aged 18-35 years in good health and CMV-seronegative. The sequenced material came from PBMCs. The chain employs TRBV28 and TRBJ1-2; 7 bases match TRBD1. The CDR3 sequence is CASSPRGLVGGYTF. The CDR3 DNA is TGTGCCAGCAGTCCAAGGGGGCTAGTCGGTGGCTACACCTTC.